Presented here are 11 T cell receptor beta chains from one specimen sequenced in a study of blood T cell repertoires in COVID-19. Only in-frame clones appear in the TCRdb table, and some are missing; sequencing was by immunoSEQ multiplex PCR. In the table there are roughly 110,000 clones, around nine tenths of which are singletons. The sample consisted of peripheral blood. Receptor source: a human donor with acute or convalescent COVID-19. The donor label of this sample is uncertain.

CDR3 sequence reads: CASSSRQSSYGYTF. DNA of the CDR3: TGTGCCAGCAGTTCGCGACAGTCTTCCTATGGCTACACCTTC. The V and J genes are TRBV27 and TRBJ1-2; TRBD1 might be the D (5 bases). The V end was cut by 4 bases, the J end by 4 bases, with 13 bases between. The germline CDR1 and CDR2 sequences are MNHEY and SMNVEV (reference sequence). This CDR3 spans 14 amino acids.

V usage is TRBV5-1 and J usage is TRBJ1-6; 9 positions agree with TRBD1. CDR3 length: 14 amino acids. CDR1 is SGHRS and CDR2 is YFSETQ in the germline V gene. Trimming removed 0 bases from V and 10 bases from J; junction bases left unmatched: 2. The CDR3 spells CASSLGDRGSPLHF. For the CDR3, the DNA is TGCGCCAGCAGCTTGGGCGACAGGGGGTCACCCCTCCACTTT. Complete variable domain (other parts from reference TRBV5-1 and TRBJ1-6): KAGVTQTPRYLIKTRGQQVTLSCSPISGHRSVSWYQQTPGQGLQFLFEYFSETQRNKGNFPGRFSGRQFSNSRSEMNVSTLELGDSALYLCASSLGDRGSPLHFGNGTRLTVT.

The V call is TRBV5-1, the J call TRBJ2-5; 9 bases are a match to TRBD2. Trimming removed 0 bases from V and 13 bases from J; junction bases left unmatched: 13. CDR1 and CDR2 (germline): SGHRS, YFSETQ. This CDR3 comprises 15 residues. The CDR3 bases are TGCGCCAGCAGCTTGGGGAGCACATTAAGCGGGAGGCTGTACTTC. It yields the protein CASSLGSTLSGRLYF.

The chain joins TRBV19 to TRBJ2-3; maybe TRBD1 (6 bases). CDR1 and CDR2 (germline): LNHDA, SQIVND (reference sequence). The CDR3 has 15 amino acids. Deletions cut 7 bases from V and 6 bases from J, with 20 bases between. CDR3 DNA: TGTGCCAGTAAGATTGGGGGCCACCCCACGGATACGCAGTATTTT. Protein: CASKIGGHPTDTQYF.

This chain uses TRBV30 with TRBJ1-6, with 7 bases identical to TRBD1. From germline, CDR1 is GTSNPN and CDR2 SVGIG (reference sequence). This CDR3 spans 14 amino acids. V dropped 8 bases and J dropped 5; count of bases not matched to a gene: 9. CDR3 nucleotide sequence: TGTGCCCAGCGACAGGGTATTAATAATTCACCCCTCCACTTT. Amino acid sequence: CAQRQGINNSPLHF.

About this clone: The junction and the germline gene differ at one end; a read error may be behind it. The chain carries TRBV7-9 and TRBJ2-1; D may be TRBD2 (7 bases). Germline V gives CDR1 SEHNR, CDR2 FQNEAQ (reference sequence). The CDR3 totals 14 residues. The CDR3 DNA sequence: TGTGCCAGCAGCTTGCTAAGACTCGGGGGGCTTAAGCTCTTC. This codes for CASSLLRLGGLKLF.

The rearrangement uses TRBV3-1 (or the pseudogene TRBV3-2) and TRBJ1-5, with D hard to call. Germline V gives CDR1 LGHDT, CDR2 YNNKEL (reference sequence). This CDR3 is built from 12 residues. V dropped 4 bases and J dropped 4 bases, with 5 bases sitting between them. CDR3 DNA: TGTGCCAGCAGCCTCCTAAATCAGCCCCAGCATTTT. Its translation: CASSLLNQPQHF.

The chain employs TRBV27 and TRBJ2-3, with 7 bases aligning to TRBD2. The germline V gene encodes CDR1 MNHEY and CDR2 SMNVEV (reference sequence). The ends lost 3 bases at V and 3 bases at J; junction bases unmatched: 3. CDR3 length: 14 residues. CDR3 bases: TGTGCCAGCAGTTTTTTGGGAGGGACAGATACGCAGTATTTT. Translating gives CASSFLGGTDTQYF.

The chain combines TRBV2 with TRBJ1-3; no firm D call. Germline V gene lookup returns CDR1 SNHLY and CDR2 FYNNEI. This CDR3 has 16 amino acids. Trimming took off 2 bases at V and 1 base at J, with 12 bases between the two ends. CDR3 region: CASSELGQASGNTIYF. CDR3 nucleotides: TGTGCCAGCAGTGAATTAGGCCAGGCTTCTGGAAACACCATATATTTT.

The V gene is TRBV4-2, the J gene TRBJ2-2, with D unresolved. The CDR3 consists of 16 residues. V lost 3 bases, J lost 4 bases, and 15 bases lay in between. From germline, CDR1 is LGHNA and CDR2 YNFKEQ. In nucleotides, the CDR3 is TGTGCCAGCAGCCAGAGAGAGGTTATCGGCACCGGGGAGCTGTTTTTT. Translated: CASSQREVIGTGELFF.

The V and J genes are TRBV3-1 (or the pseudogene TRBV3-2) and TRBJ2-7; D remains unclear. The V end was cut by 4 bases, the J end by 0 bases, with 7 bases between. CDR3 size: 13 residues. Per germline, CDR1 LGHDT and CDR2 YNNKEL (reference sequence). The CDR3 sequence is CASSPGGSYEQYF. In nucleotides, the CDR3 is TGTGCCAGCAGCCCCGGCGGCTCCTACGAGCAGTACTTC.